The 21 T cell receptor beta chains below were found in one sample sequenced in a study of blood T cell repertoires in COVID-19 (dated by TCRdb to 2018 to 2020). The method behind the library was the immunoSEQ multiplex PCR assay. Imported from immuneACCESS, the table was reduced by TCRdb to in-frame sequences with V and J called. These copies leave out some clones; in studies compared against another copy, an unresolved V gene accounts for under half, and the cause of the remainder is not known. The sample contains a few hundred thousand clones, 88% of them found a single time. The ten largest account for about 1.8% of the sample. The specimen was peripheral blood. These receptors were taken from a man between 65 and 80 years old with acute or convalescent COVID-19.

The gene calls are TRBV9 and TRBJ2-1; 7 bases are a match to TRBD1. The V and J ends lost 1 base and 5 bases, in that order; junction bases with no gene match: 6. The CDR3 is made up of 15 amino acids. CDR1 and CDR2 from the germline V gene are SGDLS and YYNGEE. As DNA, the CDR3 is TGTGCCAGCAGCGTAACAGGGGCGATGAACAATGAGCAGTTCTTC. It codes for CASSVTGAMNNEQFF.

The gene calls are TRBV18 and TRBJ2-2; 13 bases fit TRBD2. The V gene end was trimmed by 1 base and the J gene end by 4 bases; junction bases not matched to a gene: 6. CDR3 length: 18 amino acids. Germline CDR1 KGHSH, CDR2 LQKENI. The CDR3 DNA reads as TGTGCCAGCTCACCACGGACTAGCGGGAGTCCGGGCACCGGGGAGCTGTTTTTT. Protein: CASSPRTSGSPGTGELFF.

In its sample, this clone was seen once. The rearrangement links TRBV6-5 to TRBJ1-5; D is perhaps TRBD1 (6 bases). Germline lookup yields CDR1 MNHEY and CDR2 SVGAGI. This CDR3 is built from 14 residues. The V end lost 2 bases, the J end lost 10 bases, and 15 bases lay between the germline ends. CDR3 DNA: TGTGCCAGCAGTTACGGGCAGGGGATTGAACCCCAGCATTTT. It encodes CASSYGQGIEPQHF.

V gene TRBV3-1 (or the pseudogene TRBV3-2) combines with J gene TRBJ1-4; D gene uncertain. Trimming shortened V by 2 bases and J by 0 bases, and 10 bases separated the two germline ends. This CDR3 spans 16 amino acids. Germline assignment: CDR1 LGHDT and CDR2 YNNKEL (reference sequence). The CDR3, as DNA: TGTGCCAGCAGCCAAAAGAGAAGTGCAACTAATGAAAAACTGTTTTTT. Protein: CASSQKRSATNEKLFF.

The sample holds a few counts of this clone. The rearrangement links TRBV7-6 to TRBJ1-4; a possible D gene is TRBD1 (5 bases). The V end lost 6 bases, the J end lost 3 bases, and 14 bases lay between the germline ends. Germline V gene lookup returns CDR1 SGHVS and CDR2 FNYEAQ. The CDR3 contains 15 residues. DNA for the CDR3: TGTGCCAGCAGTACAGGTGCAAGCTCTAATGAAAAACTGTTTTTT. Protein product: CASSTGASSNEKLFF. The variable domain in full, with the rest retrieved from reference TRBV7-6 and TRBJ1-4, is GAGVSQSPRYKVTKRGQDVALRCDPISGHVSLYWYRQALGQGPEFLTYFNYEAQQDKSGLPNDRFSAERPEGSISTLTIQRTEQRDSAMYRCASSTGASSNEKLFFGSGTQLSVL.

The rearrangement links TRBV10-3 to TRBJ2-3; 10 positions agree with TRBD2. J lost 5 bases, V lost 0 bases, and 5 bases had no gene match. The CDR3 length is 16 residues. Germline loops: CDR1 ENHRY, CDR2 SYGVKD. The CDR3 sequence: CAISESLAGDIDTQYF. The CDR3 DNA follows: TGTGCCATCAGTGAGTCGCTAGCGGGAGATATAGATACGCAGTATTTT.

The chain joins TRBV19 to TRBJ1-1; D gene ambiguous. Trimming cost V 6 bases and J 4 bases, with 3 bases left between them. From germline, CDR1 is LNHDA and CDR2 SQIVND (reference sequence). CDR3 length equals 10 residues. The CDR3 DNA sequence: TGTGCCAGTAGGAGCACTGAAGCTTTCTTT. Its translation is CASRSTEAFF.

The chain employs TRBV10-3 and TRBJ1-1; 8 bases fit TRBD1. V shed 4 bases, J shed 6 bases, and the junction held 10 bases outside the gene matches. Germline lookup yields CDR1 ENHRY and CDR2 SYGVKD. The CDR3 runs to 15 residues. The CDR3 DNA follows: TGTGCCATCAGTGGCGGGACAGGCCCTAGTCCTGAAGCTTTCTTT. Amino acid sequence: CAISGGTGPSPEAFF.

The chain is built from TRBV11-2 and TRBJ1-4; D call uncertain. CDR1 and CDR2 from the germline V gene are SGHAT and FQNNGV. The CDR3 is 14 residues long. Trimming removed 5 bases at V and 6 bases at J, with 13 bases between. CDR3 DNA: TGTGCCAGCAGCACCGGGTTCAGCTATGAAAAACTGTTTTTT. Residues: CASSTGFSYEKLFF.

This clone appeared once. The chain combines TRBV11-2 with TRBJ1-1; D remains ambiguous. Trimming removed 1 base from V and 1 base from J, with 7 bases in between. The CDR3 spans 14 residues. The germline CDR1 and CDR2 sequences are SGHAT and FQNNGV. The CDR3 DNA is TGTGCCAGCAGCTTAGGATACAAGAACACTGAAGCTTTCTTT. This sequence encodes CASSLGYKNTEAFF.

This clone was seen more than once but under ten times. DNA of the CDR3: TGTGCCAGCAGCTGGGGACAGAATCAGCCCCAGCATTTT. This codes for CASSWGQNQPQHF. This chain links TRBV7-2 with TRBJ1-5, with TRBD1 matching 7 bases. This CDR3 is built from 13 residues. Trimming cost V 4 bases and J 4 bases; bases outside gene matches: 1. Germline V gene lookup returns CDR1 SGHTA and CDR2 FQGNSA.

CDR3 amino acids: CASSLGLAGVGELFF. Here the CDR3 DNA reads TGTGCCAGCAGCCTGGGACTAGCGGGAGTTGGGGAGCTGTTTTTT. V usage is TRBV7-3 and J usage is TRBJ2-2; 14 bases map to TRBD2. The germline gives CDR1 SGHTA, CDR2 FQGTGA. The CDR3 extends over 15 amino acids. V shed 5 bases, J shed 8 bases, and the junction held 4 bases outside the gene matches.

The CDR3 spells CASSLLAADTQYF. CDR3 DNA sequence: TGTGCCAGCAGTTTATTAGCCGCAGATACGCAGTATTTT. The chain combines TRBV12-3 or TRBV12-4 with TRBJ2-3; D remains unclear. The V gene lost 2 bases and the J gene lost 4 bases, with 7 bases spanning the gap. This CDR3 is built from 13 residues.

The chain joins TRBV6-5 to TRBJ1-6; weak D call: TRBD1 (6 bases). Per germline, CDR1 MNHEY and CDR2 SVGAGI. V was cut by 3 bases and J by 8 bases, with 17 bases left in between. This CDR3 has 16 amino acids. The CDR3 region is CASSYFYVGGDSPLHF. CDR3 nucleotide sequence: TGTGCCAGCAGTTATTTTTATGTAGGGGGGGATTCACCCCTCCACTTT.

The J gene is TRBJ1-1, the V gene TRBV18; no clear D gene. This CDR3 comprises 15 residues. Trimming shortened V by 1 base and J by 1 base, and 10 bases separated the two germline ends. CDR1 is KGHSH and CDR2 is LQKENI in the germline V gene. CDR3 region: CASSPRAGGNTEAFF. CDR3 nucleotides: TGTGCCAGCTCACCACGCGCGGGAGGGAACACTGAAGCTTTCTTT.

The chain joins TRBV11-3 to TRBJ2-2; 11 bases match TRBD1. CDR3 length equals 16 residues. V was clipped by 5 bases and J by 5 bases; unmatched bases: 7. Germline values: CDR1 SGHNT, CDR2 YENEEA. The chain's CDR3 is CASSPGTGGYTGELFF. The CDR3, as DNA: TGTGCCAGCAGCCCAGGGACAGGGGGATATACCGGGGAGCTGTTTTTT.

The gene calls are TRBV28 and TRBJ2-1; TRBD1 agrees at 8 bases. Germline V gene data show CDR1 as MDHEN and CDR2 as SYDVKM. The CDR3 runs 12 residues. Losses at the gene ends were 6 bases for V and 9 bases for J; bases not matched to a gene: 4. CDR3 bases: TGTGCCAGCAGATCAGGGGGCGTTGAGCAGTTCTTC. Protein: CASRSGGVEQFF.

J is TRBJ2-3 and V is TRBV6-6; D is undetermined. Trimming cost V 5 bases and J 3 bases, with 3 bases left between them. CDR3 length: 11 residues. The germline V gene has CDR1 MNHNY and CDR2 SVGAGI (reference sequence). DNA of the CDR3: TGTGCCAGCAGTACTACAGATACGCAGTATTTT. Encoded protein: CASSTTDTQYF.

The chain joins TRBV20-1 to TRBJ2-7; no reliable D call. The V end was cut by 5 bases, the J end by 7 bases, with 12 bases between. The CDR3 totals 11 residues. The germline V gene has CDR1 DFQATT and CDR2 SNEGSKA (reference sequence). The chain's CDR3 is CSAPDHYEQYF. The CDR3 bases are TGCAGTGCTCCTGACCACTATGAGCAGTACTTC.

The chain recombines TRBV12-3 or TRBV12-4 with TRBJ1-6; D uncertain. The CDR3 runs to 13 residues. Between the trimmed V and J ends, which lost 2 bases and 8 bases, there was a span of 7 bases. The CDR3 reads CASSLWRDSPLHF. The CDR3 nucleotides read TGTGCCAGCAGTTTATGGAGGGATTCACCCCTCCACTTT.

The chain recombines TRBV3-1 (or the pseudogene TRBV3-2) with TRBJ1-1; D gene unclear. Trimming pared 0 bases from V and 11 bases from J, leaving 13 bases between. CDR1 is LGHDT, CDR2 YNNKEL, per germline (reference sequence). The CDR3 runs 13 residues. The CDR3 nucleotides read TGTGCCAGCAGCCAAGAGGGGAGACCGCGCGCTTTCTTT. It specifies CASSQEGRPRAFF.